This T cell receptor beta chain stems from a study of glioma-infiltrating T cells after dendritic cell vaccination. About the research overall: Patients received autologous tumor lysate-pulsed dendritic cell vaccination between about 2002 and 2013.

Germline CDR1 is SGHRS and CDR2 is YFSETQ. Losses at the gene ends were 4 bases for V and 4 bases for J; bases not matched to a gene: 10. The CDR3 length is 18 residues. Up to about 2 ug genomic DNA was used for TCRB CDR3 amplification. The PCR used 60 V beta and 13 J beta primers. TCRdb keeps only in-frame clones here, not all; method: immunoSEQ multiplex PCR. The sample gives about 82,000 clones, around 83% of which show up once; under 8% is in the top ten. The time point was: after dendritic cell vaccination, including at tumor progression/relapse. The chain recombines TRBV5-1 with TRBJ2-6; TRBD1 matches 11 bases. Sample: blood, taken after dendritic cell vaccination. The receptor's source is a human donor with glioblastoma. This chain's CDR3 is CASSKRTGGAEGANVLTF. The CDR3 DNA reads TGCGCCAGCAGCAAACGGACAGGGGGCGCGGAAGGGGCCAACGTCCTGACTTTC.